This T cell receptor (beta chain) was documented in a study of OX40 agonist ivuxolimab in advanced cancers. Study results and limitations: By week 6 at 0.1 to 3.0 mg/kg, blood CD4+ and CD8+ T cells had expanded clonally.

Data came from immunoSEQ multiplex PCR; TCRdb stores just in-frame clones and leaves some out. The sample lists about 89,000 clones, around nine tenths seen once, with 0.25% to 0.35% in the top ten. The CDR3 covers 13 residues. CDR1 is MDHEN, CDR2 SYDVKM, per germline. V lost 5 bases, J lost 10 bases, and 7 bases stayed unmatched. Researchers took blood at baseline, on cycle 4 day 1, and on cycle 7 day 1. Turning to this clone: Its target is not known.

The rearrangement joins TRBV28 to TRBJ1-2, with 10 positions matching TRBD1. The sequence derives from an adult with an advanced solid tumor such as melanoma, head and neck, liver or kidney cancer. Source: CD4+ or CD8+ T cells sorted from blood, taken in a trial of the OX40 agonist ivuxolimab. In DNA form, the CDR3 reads TGTGCCAGCAGTATTGGGACAGGGGCTGTCTACACCTTC. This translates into CASSIGTGAVYTF.